The 18 T cell receptor beta chains below were found in one sample sequenced in a study of Graves' ophthalmopathy and Graves' hyperthyroidism. Researchers took RNA transcripts and amplified TCR beta CDR3 regions from them. RT-PCR with HTBI primers came first, then second-round multiplex PCR. Using its own MiXCR run on the multiplex PCR reads, TCRdb lists one record per CDR3 protein. The repertoire holds hundreds of thousands of distinct CDR3 sequences, with about a fifth as singletons. The sequenced sample was peripheral blood. These receptor sequences come from a woman under 30 with stable Graves' hyperthyroidism. Some clones in this sample may be carry-over from other donors' samples.

This clonotype appeared many times. The chain carries TRBV11-2 and TRBJ2-5; D perhaps matches TRBD2 (6 bases). The CDR3 sequence is 17 residues long. With 3 bases removed from V and 5 bases from J, the gap between germline ends came to 22 bases. CDR1 SGHAT and CDR2 FQNNGV come from the germline V gene. Here the CDR3 reads CASSLWGYAGSGETQYF. The CDR3 DNA sequence: TGTGCCAGCAGCTTGTGGGGTTATGCGGGAAGCGGGGAGACCCAGTACTTC.

This clonotype was observed many times. This chain uses TRBV28 with TRBJ1-5; D may be TRBD1 (5 bases). The CDR3 is 15 residues long. CDR1 is MDHEN and CDR2 is SYDVKM in the germline V gene. V lost 2 bases and J 5 bases, leaving 13 bases between the germline ends. CDR3 amino acids: CASSLLGRVHQPQHF. As DNA, the CDR3 is TGTGCCAGCAGTTTACTGGGCAGGGTGCATCAGCCCCAGCATTTT.

In this sample, this clonotype turned up many times. This rearrangement joins TRBV19 to TRBJ1-2, with D perhaps matching TRBD1 (6 bases). This CDR3 has 14 residues. Trimming shortened V by 6 bases and J by 7 bases, and 18 bases separated the two germline ends. The germline V gene has CDR1 LNHDA and CDR2 SQIVND (reference sequence). The CDR3 loop reads CASSIQGTLFGYTF. The CDR3, as DNA: TGTGCCAGTAGCATACAGGGAACCCTATTTGGCTACACCTTC.

Many counts were recorded for this clonotype. The V call is TRBV6-1, the J call TRBJ1-5; 7 bases map to TRBD1. Germline V gene sequence: CDR1 MNHNS, CDR2 SASEGT. The CDR3 length is 13 residues. Losses at the gene ends were 6 bases for V and 6 bases for J; bases not matched to a gene: 5. The CDR3 loop reads CASSPDRTQPQHF. CDR3 bases: TGTGCCAGCAGCCCGGACAGGACTCAGCCCCAGCATTTT.

This clonotype came up many times. V gene TRBV20-1 combines with J gene TRBJ1-1, with TRBD1 matching 9 bases. Germline CDR1 DFQATT, CDR2 SNEGSKA (reference sequence). This CDR3 has 13 residues. V lost 6 bases, J lost 2 bases, and 4 bases stayed unmatched. The CDR3 is CSAGQGTNTEAFF. The CDR3 DNA reads as TGCAGTGCAGGACAGGGGACAAACACTGAAGCTTTCTTT.

In this sample, this clonotype turned up many times. The gene calls are TRBV4-2 and TRBJ1-2; unclear D gene. CDR1 and CDR2 (germline): LGHNA, YNFKEQ. There are 15 residues in the CDR3. Trimming left V 0 bases short and J 4 bases short, with 12 bases between. The CDR3 region has the DNA TGTGCCAGCAGCCAAGATGTAACGGCCAGCTATGGCTACACCTTC. Translating it yields CASSQDVTASYGYTF.

At least ten counts were recorded for this clonotype. Written as DNA, the CDR3 is TGTGCCAGCAGCCTGGGGACTAGCGGGAGTGGCGAGACCCAGTACTTC. It specifies CASSLGTSGSGETQYF. J is TRBJ2-5 and V is TRBV7-3; 14 bases match TRBD2. V shed 5 bases, J shed 5 bases, and the junction held 7 bases outside the gene matches. This CDR3 has 16 residues. The germline V gene encodes CDR1 SGHTA and CDR2 FQGTGA.

This clonotype was observed at least ten times. The rearrangement joins TRBV6-5 to TRBJ2-7, with D maybe TRBD2 (5 bases). Germline V gene data show CDR1 as MNHEY and CDR2 as SVGAGI. This CDR3 region has 13 residues. V lost 5 bases and J lost 3, with 11 bases in between. As DNA, the CDR3 is TGTGCCAGCAGTACCCCGGCGGGCTACGAGCAGTACTTC. Amino acids: CASSTPAGYEQYF.

This clonotype has only a few counts. This chain connects TRBV20-1 to TRBJ2-5, with D perhaps TRBD2 (6 bases). Per the germline V gene, CDR1 is DFQATT and CDR2 is SNEGSKA (reference sequence). Trimming stripped 5 bases from V and 2 bases from J, with 12 bases between. The CDR3 length is 13 residues. DNA of the CDR3: TGCAGTGCTGGAGGGAGCGGGCAAGAGACCCAGTACTTC. The encoded protein is CSAGGSGQETQYF.

This clonotype came up many times. The rearrangement joins TRBV10-3 to TRBJ2-5, with unresolved D. V gave up 2 bases and J gave up 4 bases, with 5 bases separating them. CDR1 ENHRY and CDR2 SYGVKD come from the germline V gene. This CDR3 is 12 amino acids long. CDR3 region: CAISELGETQYF. The CDR3 DNA reads TGTGCCATCAGTGAGCTCGGAGAGACCCAGTACTTC.

This clonotype has at least ten counts. This sequence joins TRBV6-2 or TRBV6-3 and TRBJ1-2; D is possibly TRBD1 (5 bases). The CDR3 is made up of 18 amino acids. Germline V lookup: CDR1 MNHEY, CDR2 SVGEGT. V was pared by 7 bases and J by 0 bases, with 24 bases between. The CDR3 region is CASTNRRPDRFSNYGYTF. The CDR3 DNA sequence: TGTGCCAGCACCAACCGTCGACCCGACAGATTCTCTAACTATGGCTACACCTTC.

This clonotype was seen ten or more times. Here the CDR3 DNA reads TGTGCCAGCAGCAGTTCTTTCCAAGAGACCCAGTACTTC. Its translation: CASSSSFQETQYF. This sequence joins TRBV7-6 and TRBJ2-5; D unclear. CDR1 is SGHVS, CDR2 FNYEAQ, per germline. The length of the CDR3 is 13 residues. V dropped 5 bases and J dropped 1 base, with 8 bases sitting between them. The entire variable domain, with the rest obtained from reference TRBV7-6 and TRBJ2-5, is as follows: GAGVSQSPRYKVTKRGQDVALRCDPISGHVSLYWYRQALGQGPEFLTYFNYEAQQDKSGLPNDRFSAERPEGSISTLTIQRTEQRDSAMYRCASSSSFQETQYFGPGTRLLVL.

This clonotype has more than one count but fewer than ten. The gene calls are TRBV7-8 and TRBJ1-2; TRBD1 is a possible D gene (5 bases). Germline values: CDR1 SGHVS, CDR2 FQNEAQ. Trimming pared 6 bases from V and 6 bases from J, leaving 14 bases between. CDR3 size: 13 residues. The CDR3 loop is CASSFQPGDGYTF. CDR3 DNA: TGTGCCAGCAGTTTCCAACCGGGGGATGGCTACACCTTC.

Turning to this clonotype: This likely comes from a read error, as the CDR3 has no conserved phenylalanine or tryptophan at its end. The limits of the CDR3 on the DNA are not certain, so only TCRdb's listed CDR3 is given. V and J are TRBV7-2 and TRBJ2-2; TRBD2 was called by the table and not checked on the DNA. Germline V gives CDR1 SGHTA, CDR2 FQGNSA. The CDR3 totals 14 residues, both ends included. The CDR3 here is CASSQGLAAGELCL.

This clonotype was found many times. This sequence joins TRBV6-1 and TRBJ2-7; 7 bases are shared with TRBD2. V was pared by 1 base and J by 0 bases, with 3 bases of the junction left unmatched. The CDR3 is 15 amino acids. Germline-derived CDR1 and CDR2 are MNHNS and SASEGT. The CDR3: CASSEELAASYEQYF. The DNA for the CDR3 is TGTGCCAGCAGTGAAGAGCTAGCGGCCTCCTACGAGCAGTACTTC.

This clonotype was counted at least ten times. The chain couples TRBV6-1 to TRBJ2-7, with D perhaps matching TRBD2 (5 bases). Trimming removed 6 bases at V and 1 base at J, with 13 bases between. CDR3 size: 14 residues. The germline V gene has CDR1 MNHNS and CDR2 SASEGT. This chain's CDR3 is CASRAAGGSYEQYF. CDR3 coding DNA: TGTGCCAGCAGGGCGGCGGGCGGTTCCTACGAGCAGTACTTC.

This clonotype was observed many times. This chain uses TRBV5-1 with TRBJ2-7; 8 nucleotides align to TRBD1. With V trimmed by 2 bases and J by 2 bases, 3 bases remained unmatched. Germline V lookup: CDR1 SGHRS, CDR2 YFSETQ. CDR3 size: 14 residues. The CDR3 loop reads CASSFQGQAYEQYF. In nucleotides, the CDR3 is TGCGCCAGCAGCTTCCAGGGACAGGCCTACGAGCAGTACTTC.

The DNA of the CDR3 is TGTGCCAGCAGTGAACAGGGTGGTCAGTCCGAGCAGTACTTC. Its protein product is CASSEQGGQSEQYF. This chain links TRBV2 with TRBJ2-7, with D perhaps matching TRBD1 (5 bases). V lost 2 bases to trimming and J lost 6 bases, with 14 bases between them. The germline gives CDR1 SNHLY, CDR2 FYNNEI. There are 14 residues in the CDR3.